The present T cell receptor beta chain was sequenced within a study of beta chain features in type 1 diabetes (dated by TCRdb to 2017 to 2018). At the level of the whole study: Patients and healthy donors did not differ in mean age, gender distribution, total cell number or subset yield. A total of around 100 million sorted cells were examined across all samples, and RNA yield correlated strongly with the number of cells per subset. In the study, TCRB repertoires of sorted circulating CD4+ T cell subsets from recently diagnosed type 1 diabetes patients were compared with those of matched healthy donors. Whereas all 28 donors provided naive and central memory subsets, regulatory and stem cell-like memory subsets were isolated from just 8 patients and roughly eight healthy donors. Results and caveats for the whole study, not just this receptor: At VDJ recombination sites, type 1 diabetes patients had fewer insertions and more deleted nucleotides, which implies abnormalities in thymic rearrangement. Sequencing cDNA rather than genomic DNA could over-represent highly expressing activated cells, although activation and CD3 levels did not differ between groups. In all four CD4+ subsets, TCRB CDR3 length was moderately but significantly shorter in type 1 diabetes patients. HLA sub-analyses involved small numbers of individuals, so any influence of HLA type on TCRB rearrangement remained unresolved. Shorter templates might have been favored by PCR, but patient and control samples were amplified and corrected together, so both groups would have been affected equally by any skew. Naive, central memory and regulatory TCRB repertoires appeared to be more alike among patients than among healthy donors.

V and J are truncated by 4 bases and 0 bases respectively, leaving an intervening sequence of 13 bases. CDR1 and CDR2, looked up from the germline V gene, are SGHTA and FQGTGA. The CDR3 has 16 amino acids, counting the end cysteine and phenylalanine. Of all the DNA, just the CDR3 is kept, 48 bases in frame from base 1. There are a few counts of this clone. The antigen it recognizes is unknown. Base qualities are not recorded, but no much larger clone differs from it by a single base. All of the isolated RNA was reverse transcribed with the High Capacity cDNA Reverse Transcription Kit, so expressed TCRB transcripts were sequenced. Deep immunoSEQ sequencing was applied to naive, central memory and regulatory T cell samples, giving an average of around 4 million total reads per sample. Sorted cells were lysed in RLT buffer, and RNA was extracted using DNase-treated RNeasy Micro or Mini kits according to cell number. Each cell subset was processed separately to prevent cross-contamination, with patient and healthy donor samples processed together. The immunoSEQ multiplex PCR was used to amplify TCRB sequences from cDNA, generating 87-bp fragments that spanned the CDR3 region. Sequencing of the amplicons was performed on the Illumina HiSeq platform. The authors processed their data as follows. PCR bias was computationally corrected using synthetic template baselines, reads within Hamming distance 2 were collapsed, and singletons that could not be merged were discarded. Reads were aligned to IMGT to assign V, D and J genes, CDR3 length, and insertions or deletions at six rearrangement sites. Clonotype counts were normalized to sorted cell number within each subset before computing true diversity and Gini coefficients with the tcR R package. The overlap coefficient, calculated on TCRB nucleotide sequences, was used to quantify repertoire sharing. Not all clones reach the TCRdb copy of this immuneACCESS table, which keeps in-frame sequences only. Checked studies attribute under half of the gap to unresolved V genes and leave the rest unexplained. Clone size and the V and J calls come from that table; the DNA yielded D and trimming. The sample table records 150,000 to 200,000 clones; approximately 10% of these occur just once. Under 0.75% of the sample is taken by the ten largest.

Each donor gave one peripheral blood draw, approximately 0.11 L on average, collected into heparinised tubes. A BD FACSAria II and a panel including CD45RO, CCR7, CD25, CD127, CD95 and CD27 were used to sort naive, central memory, regulatory and stem cell-like memory CD4+ T cells. All sorted populations exceeded 95% purity. PBMCs were isolated immediately by Lymphoprep density gradient centrifugation and stained directly without culture. So that batch effects would be minimized, each experiment stained and sorted samples in pairs, pairing one healthy donor with one patient. The source of this sequence is a woman aged 25 to 45 with type 1 diabetes. Recombination linked TRBV7-3 to TRBJ2-1; TRBD2 is possibly the D segment (6 matching bases). The sequencing sample was made of central memory CD4+ T cells from blood. The base sequence is TGTGCCAGCAGCTCCGGAGCGGGTTTCTCCTACAATGAGCAGTTCTTC. This encodes CASSSGAGFSYNEQFF.